The 15 T cell receptor beta chains below were found in one sample sequenced in a study of blood T cell repertoires in COVID-19. Sequencing was performed with immunoSEQ multiplex PCR; in TCRdb, only in-frame clones are kept and a portion is missing. The sample consists of some 180,000 clones, around 76% of them appearing once. The sample comprised peripheral blood. These receptors came from a woman between 45 and 65 years old with active or convalescent COVID-19.

This sequence joins TRBV6-5 and TRBJ2-6; 7 nucleotides align to TRBD1. V shed 6 bases and J 0 bases; nucleotides not matched to a gene: 2. The CDR3 totals 15 residues. Per the germline V gene, CDR1 is MNHEY and CDR2 is SVGAGI. The DNA of the CDR3 is TGTGCCAGCAGGAAGGGGGCCTCTGGGGCCAACGTCCTGACTTTC. Translation: CASRKGASGANVLTF.

The chain links TRBV6-2 or TRBV6-3 to TRBJ1-6; weak D call: TRBD1 (5 bases). V was shortened by 2 bases and J by 0 bases, with 20 bases between the two germline ends. Germline V gene sequence: CDR1 MNHEY, CDR2 SVGEGT. This CDR3 spans 20 amino acids. CDR3 nucleotides: TGTGCCAGCAGTTACCGCCCGGGGGAACAGGTCAGCTCCTATAATTCACCCCTCCACTTT. Translating it yields CASSYRPGEQVSSYNSPLHF.

The chain has TRBV10-3 and TRBJ1-2, with TRBD1 matching 9 bases. The CDR3 extends over 16 amino acids. Germline loops: CDR1 ENHRY, CDR2 SYGVKD. V was pared by 5 bases and J by 7 bases, with 14 bases of the junction left unmatched. CDR3 nucleotides: TGTGCCATCAGTCGAGCCGAGCCACAGGGGGCGCTTGGCTACACCTTC. Amino acid sequence: CAISRAEPQGALGYTF.

The chain joins TRBV15 to TRBJ1-5; no reliable D call. The CDR3 is made up of 12 amino acids. From germline, CDR1 is LNHNV and CDR2 YYDKDF (reference sequence). The germline V and J ends were trimmed by 1 base and 5 bases, with 3 bases remaining between them. Here the CDR3 reads CATSRGHQPQHF. CDR3 DNA: TGTGCCACCAGCAGAGGGCATCAGCCCCAGCATTTT.

Here the CDR3 DNA reads TGTGCCACCAGCAAGGGACAGCTTAATCAGCCCCAGCATTTT. Residues: CATSKGQLNQPQHF. This chain links TRBV15 with TRBJ1-5; 7 positions agree with TRBD1. The CDR3 covers 14 residues. Unmatched junction bases numbered 4, after V lost 4 bases and J lost 4 bases. CDR1 is LNHNV, CDR2 YYDKDF, per germline (reference sequence).

This rearrangement joins TRBV11-2 to TRBJ2-5; 7 nucleotides match TRBD2. J lost 0 bases, V lost 5 bases, and 9 bases had no gene match. Looked up from germline, CDR1 is SGHAT and CDR2 is FQNNGV. This CDR3 region has 16 residues. DNA of the CDR3: TGTGCCAGCAGCCCTACTAGCGCCTTGTACCAAGAGACCCAGTACTTC. It translates to CASSPTSALYQETQYF.

This clone appeared a few times. CDR3 residues: CASSRTTANQPQHF. Written as DNA, the CDR3 is TGTGCCAGCAGCCGGACAACCGCAAATCAGCCCCAGCATTTT. The rearrangement links TRBV6-5 to TRBJ1-5, with D possibly matching TRBD1 (5 bases). This CDR3 comprises 14 residues. Trimming pared 6 bases from V and 4 bases from J, leaving 13 bases between. Per the germline V gene, CDR1 is MNHEY and CDR2 is SVGAGI.

The chain recombines TRBV5-1 with TRBJ2-7; TRBD1 matches at 8 bases. Germline lookup yields CDR1 SGHRS and CDR2 YFSETQ. J lost 4 bases, V lost 4 bases, and 10 bases had no gene match. CDR3 size: 15 residues. In DNA, the CDR3 is TGCGCCAGCAGCCCGGGTGGACAGGGATTATACGAGCAGTACTTC. It specifies CASSPGGQGLYEQYF. Full variable domain (remainder filled in from reference TRBV5-1 and TRBJ2-7): KAGVTQTPRYLIKTRGQQVTLSCSPISGHRSVSWYQQTPGQGLQFLFEYFSETQRNKGNFPGRFSGRQFSNSRSEMNVSTLELGDSALYLCASSPGGQGLYEQYFGPGTRLTVT.

CDR3 sequence reads: CASSYSTGATNEKLFF. The CDR3 DNA sequence: TGTGCCAGCAGTTACTCAACAGGGGCAACTAATGAAAAACTGTTTTTT. The chain uses TRBV6-5 and TRBJ1-4; TRBD1 matches 7 bases. Germline CDR1 is MNHEY and CDR2 is SVGAGI. V was clipped by 0 bases and J by 0 bases; unmatched bases: 1. The CDR3 has 16 residues.

This clone was seen more than once but under ten times. The CDR3, as DNA: TGTGCCAGCAGCGATGGGCAGGGGGGTTATAGCTACACCTTC. Its protein product is CASSDGQGGYSYTF. J is TRBJ1-2 and V is TRBV2, with 7 bases matching TRBD1. Trimming took 6 bases from V and 9 from J; bases not matched to a gene: 13. Germline CDR1 is SNHLY and CDR2 is FYNNEI. This CDR3 spans 14 amino acids.

This clone was detected only a few times. The gene calls are TRBV2 and TRBJ2-2, with TRBD1 matching 10 bases. CDR3 length: 13 residues. V dropped 8 bases and J dropped 9; count of bases not matched to a gene: 6. Germline values: CDR1 SNHLY, CDR2 FYNNEI. The chain's CDR3 is CASETGGRRELFF. In nucleotides, the CDR3 is TGTGCCAGCGAGACAGGGGGCCGGCGGGAGCTGTTTTTT. The whole variable domain, filled in from reference TRBV2 and TRBJ2-2, reads EPEVTQTPSHQVTQMGQEVILRCVPISNHLYFYWYRQILGQKVEFLVSFYNNEISEKSEIFDDQFSVERPDGSNFTLKIRSTKLEDSAMYFCASETGGRRELFFGEGSRLTVL.

This sequence joins TRBV5-1 and TRBJ1-3; D gene unclear. Per germline, CDR1 SGHRS and CDR2 YFSETQ. This CDR3 has 14 amino acids. Trimming cost V 0 bases and J 3 bases, with 7 bases left between them. The CDR3 bases are TGCGCCAGCAGCTTGGGTACTGATGGAAACACCATATATTTT. This gives the protein CASSLGTDGNTIYF.

V gene TRBV15 combines with J gene TRBJ1-2; 7 bases fit TRBD1. V was clipped by 0 bases and J by 5 bases; unmatched bases: 3. The CDR3 sequence is 14 residues long. Germline CDR1 is LNHNV and CDR2 is YYDKDF (reference sequence). The CDR3 bases are TGTGCCACCAGCAGAGAGAGCAGGGGGTATGGCTACACCTTC. This encodes CATSRESRGYGYTF.

This clone was observed a handful of times. The chain carries TRBV28 and TRBJ2-4; tentative D call: TRBD1 (5 bases). Germline V gene lookup returns CDR1 MDHEN and CDR2 SYDVKM. Deletions cut 4 bases from V and 0 bases from J, with 16 bases between. The CDR3 is made up of 17 amino acids. The DNA for the CDR3 is TGTGCCAGCAGTTCGCCACAGGCAAGGGTAGCCAAAAACATTCAGTACTTC. It yields the protein CASSSPQARVAKNIQYF.

The chain employs TRBV28 and TRBJ2-1, with D uncertain. CDR1 is MDHEN and CDR2 is SYDVKM in the germline V gene. CDR3 length: 13 amino acids. V was pared by 5 bases and J by 10 bases, with 15 bases between. Written as DNA, the CDR3 is TGTGCCAGCAGTCTTGAAATCCTCGGGGAGCAGTTCTTC. Protein product: CASSLEILGEQFF.